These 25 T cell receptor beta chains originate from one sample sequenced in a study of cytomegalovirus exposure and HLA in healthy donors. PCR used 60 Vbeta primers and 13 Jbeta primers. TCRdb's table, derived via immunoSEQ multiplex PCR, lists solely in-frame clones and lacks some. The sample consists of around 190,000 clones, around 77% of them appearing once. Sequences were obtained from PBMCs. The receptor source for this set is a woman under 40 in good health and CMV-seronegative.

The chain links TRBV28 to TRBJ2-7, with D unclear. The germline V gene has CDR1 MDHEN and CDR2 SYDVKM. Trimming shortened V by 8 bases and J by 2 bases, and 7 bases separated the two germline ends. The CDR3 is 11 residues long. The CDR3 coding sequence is TGTGCCAGCGGCGGAACCTACGAGCAGTACTTC. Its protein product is CASGGTYEQYF.

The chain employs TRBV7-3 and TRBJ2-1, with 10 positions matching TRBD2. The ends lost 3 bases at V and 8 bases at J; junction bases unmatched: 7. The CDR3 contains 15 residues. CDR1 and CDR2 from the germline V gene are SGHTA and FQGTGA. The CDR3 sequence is CASSFGTSAIDEQFF. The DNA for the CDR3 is TGTGCCAGCAGCTTCGGGACTAGCGCGATCGATGAGCAGTTCTTC.

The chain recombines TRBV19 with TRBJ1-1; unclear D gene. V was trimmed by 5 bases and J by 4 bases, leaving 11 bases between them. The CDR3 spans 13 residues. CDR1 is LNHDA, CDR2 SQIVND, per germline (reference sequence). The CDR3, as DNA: TGTGCCAGTAGTGTCCGGGAGGTCACTGAAGCTTTCTTT. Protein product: CASSVREVTEAFF.

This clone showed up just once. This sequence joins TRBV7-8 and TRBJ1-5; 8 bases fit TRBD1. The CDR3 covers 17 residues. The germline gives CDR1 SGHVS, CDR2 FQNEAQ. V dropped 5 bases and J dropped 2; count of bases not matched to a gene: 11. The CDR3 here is CASSTRTGFSGNQPQHF. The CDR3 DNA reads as TGTGCCAGCAGCACCCGGACAGGGTTTAGTGGCAATCAGCCCCAGCATTTT.

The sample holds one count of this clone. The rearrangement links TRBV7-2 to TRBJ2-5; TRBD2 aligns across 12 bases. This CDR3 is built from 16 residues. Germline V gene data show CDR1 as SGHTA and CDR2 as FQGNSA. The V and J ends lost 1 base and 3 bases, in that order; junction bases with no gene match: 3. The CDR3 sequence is CASSLVTSGRKETQYF. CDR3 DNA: TGTGCCAGCAGCTTAGTAACTAGCGGGAGGAAAGAGACCCAGTACTTC.

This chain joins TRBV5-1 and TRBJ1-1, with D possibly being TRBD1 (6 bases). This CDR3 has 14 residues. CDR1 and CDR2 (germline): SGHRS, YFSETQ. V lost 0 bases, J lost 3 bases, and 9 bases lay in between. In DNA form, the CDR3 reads TGCGCCAGCAGCTTGGACCACAGGGACACTGAAGCTTTCTTT. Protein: CASSLDHRDTEAFF.

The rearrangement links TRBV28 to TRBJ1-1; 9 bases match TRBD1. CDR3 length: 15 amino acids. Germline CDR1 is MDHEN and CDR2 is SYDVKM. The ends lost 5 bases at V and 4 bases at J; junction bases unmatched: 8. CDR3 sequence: CASSQWTGVGTEAFF. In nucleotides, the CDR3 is TGTGCCAGCAGTCAATGGACAGGGGTGGGCACTGAAGCTTTCTTT.

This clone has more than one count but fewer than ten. The CDR3 is CASDAGALYF. The CDR3 DNA is TGTGCCAGCGACGCTGGGGCTTTGTACTTC. The chain has TRBV2 and TRBJ2-5, with D perhaps matching TRBD1 (5 bases). Germline CDR1 is SNHLY and CDR2 is FYNNEI. V shed 8 bases and J shed 13 bases, with 14 bases lying between them. The CDR3 runs to 10 residues.

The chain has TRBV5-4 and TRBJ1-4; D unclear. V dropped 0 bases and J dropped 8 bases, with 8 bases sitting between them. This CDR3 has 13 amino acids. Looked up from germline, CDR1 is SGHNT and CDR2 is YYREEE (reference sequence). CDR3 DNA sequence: TGTGCCAGCAGCTTGGATGCTGGCGAAAAACTGTTTTTT. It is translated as CASSLDAGEKLFF.

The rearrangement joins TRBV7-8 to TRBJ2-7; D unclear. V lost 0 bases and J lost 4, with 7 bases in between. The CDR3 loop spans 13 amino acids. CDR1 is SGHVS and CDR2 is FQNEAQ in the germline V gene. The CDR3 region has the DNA TGTGCCAGCAGCTTAGCTAGTTTGTACGAGCAGTACTTC. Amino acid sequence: CASSLASLYEQYF. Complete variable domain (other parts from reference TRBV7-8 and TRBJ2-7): GAGVSQSPRYKVAKRGQDVALRCDPISGHVSLFWYQQALGQGPEFLTYFQNEAQLDKSGLPSDRFFAERPEGSVSTLKIQRTQQEDSAVYLCASSLASLYEQYFGPGTRLTVT.

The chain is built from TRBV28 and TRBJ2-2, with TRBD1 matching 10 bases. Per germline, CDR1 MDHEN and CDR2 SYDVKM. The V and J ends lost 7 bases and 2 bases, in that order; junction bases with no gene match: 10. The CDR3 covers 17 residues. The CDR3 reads CASTLDRGRLNTGELFF. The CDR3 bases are TGTGCCAGCACCCTTGACAGGGGGCGCCTAAACACCGGGGAGCTGTTTTTT.

This CDR3 reads CASSLVRGQTEAFF. CDR3 sequence (DNA): TGCGCCAGCAGCTTGGTTAGGGGACAGACTGAAGCTTTCTTT. This chain links TRBV5-1 with TRBJ1-1, with TRBD1 identical over 7 bases. Germline V CDR1 and CDR2: SGHRS, YFSETQ. Trimming removed 0 bases from V and 5 bases from J; junction bases left unmatched: 4. The CDR3 has 14 amino acids.

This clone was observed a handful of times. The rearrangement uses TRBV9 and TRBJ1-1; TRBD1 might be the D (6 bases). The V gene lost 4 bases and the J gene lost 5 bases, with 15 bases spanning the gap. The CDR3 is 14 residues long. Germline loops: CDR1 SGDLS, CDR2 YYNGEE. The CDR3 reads CASSKQGAATEAFF. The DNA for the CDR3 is TGTGCCAGCAGCAAACAGGGTGCGGCTACTGAAGCTTTCTTT.

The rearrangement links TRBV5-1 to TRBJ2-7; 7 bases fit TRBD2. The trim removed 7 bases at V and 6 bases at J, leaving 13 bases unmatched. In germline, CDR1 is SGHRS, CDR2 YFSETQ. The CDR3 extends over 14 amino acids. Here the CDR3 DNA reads TGCGCCAGCTGCTGGGGGGGAGTAGGTTCCGAGCAGTACTTC. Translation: CASCWGGVGSEQYF.

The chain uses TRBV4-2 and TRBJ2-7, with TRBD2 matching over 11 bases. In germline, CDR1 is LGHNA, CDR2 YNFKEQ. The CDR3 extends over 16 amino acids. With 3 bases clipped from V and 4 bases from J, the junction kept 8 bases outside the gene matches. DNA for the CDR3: TGTGCCAGCAGCCATGTCGGGACTAGCGGAACTTACGAGCAGTACTTC. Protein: CASSHVGTSGTYEQYF.

The CDR3: CASSSRGTLANTGELFF. CDR3 bases: TGTGCCAGCAGTTCCCGAGGCACCCTAGCGAACACCGGGGAGCTGTTTTTT. The rearrangement uses TRBV27 and TRBJ2-2; D is ambiguous. Trimming removed 4 bases from V and 0 bases from J, with 15 bases in between. CDR1 and CDR2 (germline): MNHEY, SMNVEV (reference sequence). This CDR3 spans 17 amino acids.

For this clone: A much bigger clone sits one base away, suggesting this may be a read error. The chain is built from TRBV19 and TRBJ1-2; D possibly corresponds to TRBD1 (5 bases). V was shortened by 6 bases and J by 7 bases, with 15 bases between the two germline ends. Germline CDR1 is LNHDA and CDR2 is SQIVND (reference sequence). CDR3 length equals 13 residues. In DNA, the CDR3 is TGTGCCAGTAGGAGGACAAGGGTCACTGGCTACACCTTC. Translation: CASRRTRVTGYTF.

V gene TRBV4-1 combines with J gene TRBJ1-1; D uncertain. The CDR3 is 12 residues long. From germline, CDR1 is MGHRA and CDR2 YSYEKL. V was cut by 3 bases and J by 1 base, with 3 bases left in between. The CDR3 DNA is TGCGCCAGCAGCCACCAGAACACTGAAGCTTTCTTT. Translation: CASSHQNTEAFF.

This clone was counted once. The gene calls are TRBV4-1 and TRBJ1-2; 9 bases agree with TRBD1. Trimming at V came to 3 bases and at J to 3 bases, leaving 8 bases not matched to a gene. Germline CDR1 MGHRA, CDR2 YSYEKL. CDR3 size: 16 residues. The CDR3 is CASSHPTRDRDYGYTF. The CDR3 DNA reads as TGCGCCAGCAGCCACCCCACCCGGGACAGGGACTATGGCTACACCTTC.

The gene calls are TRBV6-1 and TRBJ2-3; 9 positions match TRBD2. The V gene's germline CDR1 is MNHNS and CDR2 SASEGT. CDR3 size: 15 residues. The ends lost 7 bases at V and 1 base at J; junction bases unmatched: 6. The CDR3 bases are TGTGCCAGCACGAGAGAGCGGGGGGGCACAGATACGCAGTATTTT. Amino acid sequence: CASTRERGGTDTQYF.

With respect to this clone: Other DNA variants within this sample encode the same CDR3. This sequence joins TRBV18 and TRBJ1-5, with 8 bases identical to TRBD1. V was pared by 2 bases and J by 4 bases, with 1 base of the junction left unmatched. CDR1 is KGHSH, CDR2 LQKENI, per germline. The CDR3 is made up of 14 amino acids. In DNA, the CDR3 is TGTGCCAGCTCACCAGACAGGGGTAATCAGCCCCAGCATTTT. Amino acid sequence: CASSPDRGNQPQHF.

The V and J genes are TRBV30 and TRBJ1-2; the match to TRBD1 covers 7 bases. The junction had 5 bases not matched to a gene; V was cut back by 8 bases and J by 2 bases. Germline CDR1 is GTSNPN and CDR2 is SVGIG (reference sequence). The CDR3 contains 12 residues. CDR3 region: CAVDRTNYGYTF. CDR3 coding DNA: TGTGCCGTGGACAGGACGAACTATGGCTACACCTTC.

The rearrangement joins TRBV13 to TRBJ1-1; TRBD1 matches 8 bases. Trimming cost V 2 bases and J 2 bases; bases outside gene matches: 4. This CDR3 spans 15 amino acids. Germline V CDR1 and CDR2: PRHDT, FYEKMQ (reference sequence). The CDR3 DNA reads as TGTGCCAGCAGCTTATCCGGACAGGGTAACACTGAAGCTTTCTTT. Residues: CASSLSGQGNTEAFF.

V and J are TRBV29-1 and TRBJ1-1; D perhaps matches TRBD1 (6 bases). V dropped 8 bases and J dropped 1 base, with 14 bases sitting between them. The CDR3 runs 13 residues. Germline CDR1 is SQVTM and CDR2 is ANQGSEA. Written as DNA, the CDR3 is TGCAGCTCCCCGGGACACACGAACACTGAAGCTTTCTTT. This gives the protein CSSPGHTNTEAFF.

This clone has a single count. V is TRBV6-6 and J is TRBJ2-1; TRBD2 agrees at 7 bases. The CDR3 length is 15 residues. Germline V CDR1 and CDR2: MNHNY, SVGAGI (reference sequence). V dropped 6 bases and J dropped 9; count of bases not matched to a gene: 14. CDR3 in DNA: TGTGCCAGCAGCAACCGGGACTACGGGCGCGGTGAGCAGTTCTTC. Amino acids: CASSNRDYGRGEQFF.